This is a list of T cell receptor beta chains from one sample in a study of blood T cell repertoires in COVID-19. Sequenced by immunoSEQ multiplex PCR; TCRdb stores in-frame clones only, minus some. Of 180,000 or so clones in the sample, around nine tenths were seen once. The specimen was peripheral blood. The receptors shown here come from a man aged 18-30 years with active or convalescent COVID-19. Each CDR3 is given with its conserved first and last residue. The D gene is left open where the match is weak. Not every row has a clone size; where given, it reads once, few, many or a size class.

TRBJ2-1 | TRBD1 | NA | TRBV5-1 | TGCGCCAGCAGCTTGCAGGGGGCGCACAATGAGCAGTTCTTC | CASSLQGAHNEQFF
TRBJ2-3 | TRBD1 | NA | TRBV7-9 | TGTGCCAGCAGCTTAGCGGCAGGGGGCCGGACAGATACGCAGTATTTT | CASSLAAGGRTDTQYF
TRBJ2-2 | NA | NA | TRBV9 | TGTGCCAGCAGTTCCGGACAGTTGAACACCGGGGAGCTGTTTTTT | CASSSGQLNTGELFF
TRBJ2-7 | TRBD1 | NA | TRBV29-1 | TGCAGCGTCTCCTTCGGACAGGGGAGAGAGCAGTACTTC | CSVSFGQGREQYF
TRBJ2-1 | TRBD1 | NA | TRBV27 | TGTGCCAGCAGTAAAGGGACAGACTTTTACAATGAGCAGTTCTTC | CASSKGTDFYNEQFF
TRBJ2-3 | NA | once | TRBV2 | TGTGCCAGCAGTGGCAGGTTCGGCCACTCCGATACGCAGTATTTT | CASSGRFGHSDTQYF
TRBJ2-2 | NA | NA | TRBV7-2 | TGTGCCAGCAGCTCCTTTCGGGGAGCGGGCGAGGGGGAGCTGTTTTTT | CASSSFRGAGEGELFF
TRBJ2-1 | NA | NA | TRBV3-1/TRBV3-2 | TGTGCCAGCAGCCAAGAGGGCTATTACTCCTACAATGAGCAGTTCTTC | CASSQEGYYSYNEQFF
TRBJ1-6 | TRBD1 | NA | TRBV19 | TGTGCCAGTTCCGCCGGACAGGAGCATTCACCCCTCCACTTT | CASSAGQEHSPLHF
TRBJ2-7 | NA | NA | TRBV4-1 | TGCGCCAGCAGCCAGGAGCCGACCAGAATGATGTACTTC | CASSQEPTRMMYF
TRBJ2-1 | NA | NA | TRBV5-1 | TGCGCCAGCAGGGTGACAAACAATGAGCAGTTCTTC | CASRVTNNEQFF
TRBJ2-5 | TRBD1 | NA | TRBV27 | TGTGCCAGCAGTCGAAGACAGGGGGCACGAGAGACCCAGTACTTC | CASSRRQGARETQYF
TRBJ1-2 | TRBD1 | NA | TRBV30 | TGTGCCTGGAGTGTAACCGGACAGGGTTTAAGTTACACCTTC | CAWSVTGQGLSYTF
TRBJ2-3 | NA | NA | TRBV9 | TGTGCCAGCAGCGTAGGTTCCGGGGGCACAGATACGCAGTATTTT | CASSVGSGGTDTQYF
TRBJ2-1 | TRBD2 | NA | TRBV5-1 | TGCGCCAGCAGCTTAGTACTAGCGGGGGAGTACAATGAGCAGTTCTTC | CASSLVLAGEYNEQFF
TRBJ2-1 | TRBD2 | NA | TRBV18 | TGTGCCAGCTCATTCGGACTAGCGGGGGGGCTCGAGCAGTTCTTC | CASSFGLAGGLEQFF
TRBJ2-7 | NA | NA | TRBV12-5 | TGTGCTAGTGTTAGTGACAAGACCTACGAGCAGTACTTC | CASVSDKTYEQYF
TRBJ1-2 | NA | NA | TRBV30 | TGTGCCTGGACTCGGGGGGGCCCGCGGAGTGGCTACACCTTC | CAWTRGGPRSGYTF
TRBJ2-2 | NA | NA | TRBV7-8 | TGTGCCAGCAGCTTTCCCGGGAAGGTCCCCGGGGAGCTGTTTTTT | CASSFPGKVPGELFF
TRBJ1-2 | TRBD1 | NA | TRBV4-1 | TGCGCCAGCAGCCAACCCGGGACAGGGACCTATGGCTACACCTTC | CASSQPGTGTYGYTF
TRBJ2-2 | TRBD2 | NA | TRBV4-1 | TGCGCCAGCAGCCAGGCAACTAGCGGGGGGGCCACCGGGGAGCTGTTTTTT | CASSQATSGGATGELFF
TRBJ1-2 | NA | once | TRBV18 | TGTGCCAGCTCGCTCGAACGGGGTGACGGCTACACCTTC | CASSLERGDGYTF
TRBJ1-1 | TRBD1 | NA | TRBV7-9 | TGTGCCAGCACCTCCAATGACAGGGGTGTAGAAGCTTTCTTT | CASTSNDRGVEAFF
TRBJ1-6 | NA | NA | TRBV30 | TGTGCCTGGAGTGTATTGTCGAGGGAAGCACCCCTCCACTTT | CAWSVLSREAPLHF
TRBJ2-7 | NA | NA | TRBV6-5 | TGTGCCAGCAGTTACCACAACTCCTACGAGCAGTACTTC | CASSYHNSYEQYF
TRBJ1-4 | NA | NA | TRBV7-9 | TGTGCCAGCACCAAACGCGGCGGGCGTAATGAAAAACTGTTTTTT | CASTKRGGRNEKLFF
TRBJ2-3 | TRBD1 | NA | TRBV5-1 | TGCGCCAGCAGCGCGACAGGGGATACGCAGTATTTT | CASSATGDTQYF
TRBJ2-7 | NA | NA | TRBV30 | TGTGCCTGGAGCCGTACGGACGAGCAGTACTTC | CAWSRTDEQYF
TRBJ2-1 | NA | NA | TRBV3-1/TRBV3-2 | TGTGCCAGCAGCCGAATAGCGATCCATGAGCAGTTCTTC | CASSRIAIHEQFF
TRBJ1-2 | TRBD1 | NA | TRBV15 | TGTGCCACCAGTAGAGCATTTGGGACAGCGGCTAACTATGGCTACACCTTC | CATSRAFGTAANYGYTF
TRBJ2-1 | TRBD2 | NA | TRBV5-1 | TGCGCCAGCAGCTTGGTCGAGGTTGCGGGAGGTCAGGCTGAGCAGTTCTTC | CASSLVEVAGGQAEQFF
TRBJ2-7 | NA | NA | TRBV3-1/TRBV3-2 | TGTGCCAGCAGCCAAGGGTTGGCAGGATCCTACGAGCAGTACTTC | CASSQGLAGSYEQYF
TRBJ2-5 | NA | NA | TRBV3-1/TRBV3-2 | TGTGCCAGCAGCCAAGGGGGGCCGAGGACCCAGTACTTC | CASSQGGPRTQYF
TRBJ1-1 | NA | few | TRBV30 | TGTGCCTGGAGTGTAAATACGGGTGGCGGGACTTTCTTT | CAWSVNTGGGTFF
TRBJ1-1 | NA | once | TRBV29-1 | TGCAGCGTTGAAGATCGTGTAGTAACGCTGTCTGAAGCTTTCTTT | CSVEDRVVTLSEAFF
TRBJ2-3 | NA | NA | TRBV5-5 | TGTGCCAGCAGCTTGCGTGGCACAGATACGCAGTATTTT | CASSLRGTDTQYF
TRBJ2-1 | NA | NA | TRBV6-5 | TGTGCCAGCAGTCGAGGGCCCTACAATGAGCAGTTCTTC | CASSRGPYNEQFF
TRBJ2-5 | TRBD2 | NA | TRBV7-2 | TGTGCCAGCAGACCCGGACTAGCGGGACAAGAGACCCAGTACTTC | CASRPGLAGQETQYF
TRBJ2-3 | TRBD2 | NA | TRBV24-1 | TGTGCCACCAGTGACCCCGGGACTAGCGGGGAAAGCACAGATACGCAGTATTTT | CATSDPGTSGESTDTQYF
TRBJ1-6 | NA | NA | TRBV5-4 | TGTGCCAGCAGCTTCCACGGGGGTGGTGATTCACCCCTCCACTTT | CASSFHGGGDSPLHF
TRBJ1-3 | TRBD1 | NA | TRBV11-2 | TGTGCCAGCAGGCACAGGGGGGGGTCTGGAAACACCATATATTTT | CASRHRGGSGNTIYF
TRBJ1-1 | NA | once | TRBV11-1 | TGTGCCAGCAGCCCAAGACAGGAGAACACTGAAGCTTTCTTT | CASSPRQENTEAFF
TRBJ1-4 | TRBD1 | NA | TRBV2 | TGTGCCAGCAGAGTGGAGGGGGCGAGTTCCGAAAAACTGTTTTTT | CASRVEGASSEKLFF
TRBJ1-4 | TRBD1 | NA | TRBV29-1 | TGCAGCGTGCCATCGACAGGGGAGAATGAAAAACTGTTTTTT | CSVPSTGENEKLFF
TRBJ1-2 | NA | once | TRBV4-1 | TGCGCCAGCAGCCAACCCGAAGGGGGTAACTATGGCTACACCTTC | CASSQPEGGNYGYTF
TRBJ1-1 | TRBD1 | NA | TRBV7-2 | TGTGCCAGCAGCTCCCAGAGCTGGACAGGGGACACTGAAGCTTTCTTT | CASSSQSWTGDTEAFF
TRBJ2-7 | TRBD2 | NA | TRBV30 | TGTGCCTGGAGCTCAGGGCTAGCGGGCAGCTCCTACGAGCAGTACTTC | CAWSSGLAGSSYEQYF
TRBJ1-1 | NA | once | TRBV29-1 | TGCAGCGTTGATCTTGCAGGGGCAGCTTTCTTT | CSVDLAGAAFF
TRBJ2-1 | NA | NA | TRBV28 | TGTGCCAGCAGTTCCAGTCGGGGCTCCTACAATGAGCAGTTCTTC | CASSSSRGSYNEQFF